The clone carrying this TCR beta chain was counted a single time. The record originates from a study of blood T cell repertoires in COVID-19. Study-wide context: Donors in the United States, Italy and Spain gave samples during acute or convalescent COVID-19.

CDR1 is SQVTM and CDR2 is ANQGSEA in the germline V gene. V shed 1 base and J 2 bases; nucleotides not matched to a gene: 5. The CDR3 has 15 residues. Source study methods: Counts of nucleated cells, estimated from reference gene primer amplification, were obtained. Assay used: immunoSEQ multiplex PCR; TCRdb lists only in-frame clones, some missing. The DNA was the basis for D and trimming; V, J and clone size are from that table. The sample shows 120,000 to 150,000 clones, around 80% of them seen only once. The chain has TRBV29-1 and TRBJ2-3; 8 positions agree with TRBD2. Sequenced material: peripheral blood. The clonotype was recovered from a human donor with acute or convalescent COVID-19. The donor label of this sample is uncertain. CDR3 coding DNA: TGCAGCGTTGAAGTTCCTAGCGGGTACACAGATACGCAGTATTTT. It translates to CSVEVPSGYTDTQYF.